These T cell receptor beta chains were read from a single sample in a study of beta chain features in type 1 diabetes. Method: immunoSEQ multiplex PCR; TCRdb's copy keeps in-frame clones and lacks some. The table lists about 710,000 clones, over 11% of them singletons. Material: naive CD4+ T cells from blood. These TCRs come from a man aged 18-30 years with type 1 diabetes. The CDR3 runs from the conserved cysteine through the conserved F or W. D genes are given only for firm matches. Clone size is shown for a subset of rows, as once, few, many or a class of expanded clone.

-,TRBJ2-5,TRBD2,TRBV7-2,CASSGVAGGGETQYF,TGTGCCAGCAGCGGAGTAGCGGGGGGAGGAGAGACCCAGTACTTC
few,TRBJ2-5,-,TRBV20-1,CSATRVETQYF,TGCAGTGCTACTCGGGTGGAGACCCAGTACTTC
few,TRBJ1-5,TRBD1,TRBV18,CASSQGQVKPQHF,TGTGCCAGCTCACAGGGACAGGTCAAGCCCCAGCATTTT
-,TRBJ2-1,-,TRBV4-1,CASSPAPARAEQFF,TGCGCCAGCAGCCCAGCGCCCGCTCGTGCTGAGCAGTTCTTC
-,TRBJ2-4,-,TRBV15,CATSRDPGFDKNIQYF,TGTGCCACCAGCAGAGATCCAGGGTTCGACAAAAACATTCAGTACTTC
-,TRBJ2-7,-,TRBV30,CAWGGGPVYEQYF,TGTGCCTGGGGTGGGGGTCCGGTCTACGAGCAGTACTTC
-,TRBJ2-3,-,TRBV19,CATSNTGSDTQYF,TGTGCCACTTCCAACACAGGGAGCGATACGCAGTATTTT
-,TRBJ1-1,-,TRBV5-4,CASSLYGWNTEAFF,TGTGCCAGCAGCTTATACGGCTGGAACACTGAAGCTTTCTTT
-,TRBJ1-5,-,TRBV7-2,CASSLAGNNQPQHF,TGTGCCAGCAGCTTAGCAGGTAACAATCAGCCCCAGCATTTT
-,TRBJ2-2,TRBD1,TRBV5-1,CASSPRGQANTGELFF,TGCGCCAGCAGCCCCCGAGGACAGGCGAACACCGGGGAGCTGTTTTTT
few,TRBJ1-5,-,TRBV30,CAWAYDSNQPQHF,TGTGCCTGGGCTTACGATAGCAATCAGCCCCAGCATTTT
-,TRBJ1-4,TRBD1,TRBV9,CASSGRTGVPEKLFF,TGTGCCAGCAGCGGGAGGACAGGGGTGCCTGAAAAACTGTTTTTT
few,TRBJ2-1,-,TRBV7-7,CASSLGPSGAYNEQFF,TGTGCTAGCAGCTTAGGGCCCAGCGGAGCCTACAATGAGCAGTTCTTC
few,TRBJ1-4,-,TRBV7-9,CASSTFGTPNEKLFF,TGTGCCAGCAGCACCTTCGGGACTCCTAATGAAAAACTGTTTTTT
few,TRBJ2-2,TRBD2,TRBV29-1,CTTRRLADTGELFF,TGCACCACGCGTAGACTAGCGGACACCGGGGAGCTGTTTTTT
few,TRBJ2-1,-,TRBV7-8,CASSLAEYNEQFF,TGTGCCAGCAGCTTAGCAGAATACAATGAGCAGTTCTTC
-,TRBJ1-4,-,TRBV6-1,CASSVRPGAGGKLFF,TGTGCCAGCAGTGTTCGGCCAGGGGCAGGAGGAAAACTGTTTTTT
few,TRBJ2-7,TRBD1,TRBV15,CATSSGRRGPYEQYF,TGTGCCACCAGCAGCGGGCGCAGGGGGCCCTACGAGCAGTACTTC
-,TRBJ1-1,-,TRBV30,CAWGQRGAFF,TGTGCCTGGGGACAGAGGGGAGCTTTCTTT
-,TRBJ2-3,TRBD2,TRBV4-2,CASSQDGRLAGGAADTQYF,TGTGCCAGCAGCCAAGATGGACGCCTAGCGGGAGGAGCAGCAGATACGCAGTATTTT